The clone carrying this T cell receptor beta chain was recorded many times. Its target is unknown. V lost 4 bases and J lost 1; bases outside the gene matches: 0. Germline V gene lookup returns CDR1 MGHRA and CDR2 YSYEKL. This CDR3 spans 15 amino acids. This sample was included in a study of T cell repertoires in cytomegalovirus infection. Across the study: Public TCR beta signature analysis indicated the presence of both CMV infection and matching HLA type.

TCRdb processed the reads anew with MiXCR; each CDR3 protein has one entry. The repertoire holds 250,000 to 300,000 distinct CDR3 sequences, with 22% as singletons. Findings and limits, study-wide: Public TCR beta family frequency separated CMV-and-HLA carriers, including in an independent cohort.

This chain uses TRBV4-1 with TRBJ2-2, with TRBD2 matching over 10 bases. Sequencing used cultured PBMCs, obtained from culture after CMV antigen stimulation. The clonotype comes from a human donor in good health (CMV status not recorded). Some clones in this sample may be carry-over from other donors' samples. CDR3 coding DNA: TGCGCCAGCAGCCGACTAGCGGGGAACACCGGGGAGCTGTTTTTT. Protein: CASSRLAGNTGELFF.